This T cell receptor (beta chain) emerged from a study of T cells in Graves' hyperthyroidism and ophthalmopathy. This clonotype was seen at least ten times. The source of the PBMCs was more than 9.5 ml of fresh peripheral blood. Amplification targeted TCR beta CDR3 regions from RNA transcripts. The study used the HTBI primer set for a first-round RT-PCR of the TCR CDR3. TCRdb re-analysed the multiplex PCR reads in MiXCR, keeping a single row per CDR3 protein. The table records fewer than 600,000 distinct CDR3 sequences, around an eighth of them present only once. The sequencing input was blood. This TCR was sampled from a woman aged 18-29 years with Graves' hyperthyroidism.

DNA for the CDR3: TGTGCCAGCAGACCCCTCCGACTAGCGGGAGGGCCCTCCTACGAGCAGTACTTC. It codes for CASRPLRLAGGPSYEQYF. The rearrangement uses TRBV6-2 or TRBV6-3 and TRBJ2-7, with TRBD2 identical over 14 bases. CDR1 MNHEY and CDR2 SVGEGT come from the germline V gene. The CDR3 length is 18 residues. Trimming removed 6 bases from V and 0 bases from J; junction bases left unmatched: 10.